This record looks at one TCR beta chain sequence and its context. This clonotype was detected only a few times. It lacks a known antigen. No base quality information exists; no much larger clone differs at one position. Receptors were amplified or captured by 5' RACE. TCRdb records Illumina HiSeq 2500 as the sequencer. A second PCR of 7 to 11 cycles was performed with a sample-barcoded 5' primer and a J-beta primer mix. A unique molecular identifier was introduced onto each TCR beta cDNA molecule by a template-switch 5' adaptor carrying 12 random nucleotides. Each sample yielded at least 2.5 million CDR3-containing paired-end reads. All of the RNA was converted into first-strand cDNA using the Mint cDNA synthesis kit, with a TRBC-specific oligonucleotide serving as the primer. Following uracil-DNA glycosylase treatment, all cDNA underwent a first 18-cycle PCR with the universal primers M1SS and BC2_uni_R. The original pipeline was this. Each sample was normalized by randomly selecting 1 million high-quality reads, each carrying a distinct molecular identifier. Instead of being binned into consensus sequences, reads that shared molecular identifiers were thrown out. CDR3 identification, clonotype clustering and error correction used MiTCR with a Q25 quality threshold and the strictest error-elimination algorithm. Lower-bound total TCR beta diversity was estimated with a nonparametric unseen species model using Euler transformation. The public reads were reanalyzed by TCRdb: fastp trimming at Q25, MiXCR alignment, in-frame beta chains only. Here each entry gathers all rows of one CDR3 protein and keeps the most common genes and DNA. These V and J calls derive from TCRdb rather than the authors' analysis. Within this sample are hundreds of thousands of distinct CDR3 sequences, with nearly 60% of them counted one time only. Roughly 22% of the sample rests with the top ten.

The data were taken from a study of blood T cells in healthy people across ages (dated by TCRdb to 2014 to 2015). A note on the overall study: Template switching captured roughly one uniquely barcoded TCR beta cDNA molecule per two T cells in model experiments. To avoid experimental bias, donors of different ages were randomly spread across the sequencing lanes. The study analyzed two additional independent replicas of 1 million unique cDNA reads from the same blood draw for two donors, one aged 18 to 30 and one aged 80 or older. To track age-related changes in TCR beta repertoire diversity, the study relied on deep sequencing normalized with unique cDNA molecular identifiers. Four age groups were formed from the donors: young (average about 16 years), middle-aged (roughly 38), aged (roughly 58) and long-lived (more than 75). Broad study findings and their caveats: Estimates of total diversity based on one million sequenced T cells were regarded as lower bounds and as underestimates. There was a strong correlation between observed TCR beta diversity and the percentage of naive T cells measured by flow cytometry. Since profiling was done on bulk unsorted PBMCs, naive and antigen-experienced compartments could not be conclusively compared. Donor CMV infection status was unknown, potentially confounding age-related changes in expanded clonotypes. The long-lived group showed more naive CD4+ T cells, fewer expanded clones and increased TCR diversity than the aged group, suggesting age selection. As age increased, observed TCR beta diversity per million T cells dropped in a roughly linear way, and a significant reduction was already evident by age 40.

Taken from the germline V gene (reference sequence), the CDR1 and CDR2 loops are DFQATT and SNEGSKA. From the cysteine through the phenylalanine, the CDR3 covers 13 amino acids. Of the read, only the CDR3 DNA is kept; its 39 bases are in frame from base 1. The trim is 6 bases for V and 3 bases for J, with a gap of 14 bases between the germline ends. The donors were roughly 39 Caucasian individuals from Russia, aged 6 to 90 years, who were systemically healthy. Ten milliliters of peripheral blood were drawn from each donor into EDTA-treated Vacutainer tubes. Ficoll-Paque density-gradient centrifugation was used to isolate PBMCs, with at least 7 million obtained per sample. Total RNA, at least 6 micrograms per sample, was extracted from PBMCs with Trizol reagent. For every donor, flow cytometry on a PBMC aliquot measured the percentage of naive CD45RAhigh/CD27high T cells.

This chain is built from TRBV20-1 and TRBJ2-5; no D gene can be assigned with confidence. The clonotype was recovered from a man aged 30 to 39 in good health. Sample: blood. The CDR3 sequence is CSANDDGEETQYF. The DNA sequence is as follows: TGCAGTGCAAATGACGATGGGGAAGAGACCCAGTACTTC.